The present TCR beta chain was sequenced within a study of T cell clones after liver transplantation. Study as a whole: Blood was drawn pre-transplant, before withdrawal, and after full or failed withdrawal.

The sample holds a few counts of this clone. The method was immunoSEQ multiplex PCR; TCRdb's version includes in-frame clones alone and lacks a portion of them. The sample includes around 60,000 clones, roughly two thirds seen only once; the top ten take about 15%. This CDR3 spans 16 amino acids. Per the germline V gene, CDR1 is SNHLY and CDR2 is FYNNEI. The V and J ends lost 5 bases and 5 bases, in that order; junction bases with no gene match: 13. The rearrangement uses TRBV2 and TRBJ1-1; the match to TRBD1 covers 8 bases. This receptor was obtained from a human donor who received a liver transplant. Sequences were derived from CD4+ T cells from blood, sampled before liver transplant. CDR3 sequence reads: CASSQFRQGSGTEAFF. The CDR3 DNA follows: TGTGCCAGCAGTCAATTTAGACAGGGGAGCGGTACTGAAGCTTTCTTT.